The next 4 T cell receptor beta chains were all read from a single sample in a study of spatial heterogeneity in lung cancer (dated by TCRdb to the late 2010s). Broader findings and caveats from the paper: The number of expanded intratumoral alpha and beta TCRs correlated with the tumor nonsynonymous mutation count.

The sample's time point label is to be understood as: sample taken at primary tumor resection. The library came from 5' RACE. The instrument was a NextSeq 500. The public reads were reanalyzed by TCRdb: fastp trimming at Q25, MiXCR alignment, in-frame beta chains only. A single entry per CDR3 protein holds the most common genes and DNA from its merged rows. The sample data list 6,500 or so distinct CDR3 sequences, and around 11% of these were observed just once. 10% of the sample goes to the ten largest clones. Their specific antigens are unknown. The specimen comprised lung tumor tissue, sampled at surgery. The source of these receptors is a female donor with early-stage non-small cell lung cancer.

The sample holds a few counts of this clonotype. The chain recombines TRBV28 with TRBJ2-3; D ambiguous. The CDR3 runs 14 residues. The V and J ends lost 10 bases and 2 bases respectively, with 16 bases between them. The V gene's germline CDR1 is MDHEN and CDR2 SYDVKM. CDR3 loop: CATSWVQYTDTQYF. DNA of the CDR3: TGTGCCACCTCATGGGTACAGTACACAGATACGCAGTATTTT.

This clonotype was recorded a few times. This chain links TRBV7-2 with TRBJ2-2; tentative D call: TRBD1 (6 bases). CDR1 and CDR2 (germline): SGHTA, FQGNSA. V lost 5 bases and J 3 bases, leaving 13 bases between the germline ends. The CDR3 is made up of 15 amino acids. The CDR3 spells CASSPRGQDTGELFF. As DNA, the CDR3 is TGTGCCAGCAGCCCCCGGGGACAAGACACCGGGGAGCTGTTTTTT.

This chain joins TRBV2 and TRBJ2-7; D not resolved. Trimming removed 5 bases from V and 5 bases from J, with 10 bases in between. CDR3 length: 12 residues. Germline CDR1 is SNHLY and CDR2 is FYNNEI. DNA of the CDR3: TGTGCCAGCAGTTTCACAGAGGACGAGCAGTACTTC. Translating it yields CASSFTEDEQYF.

Many counts were recorded for this clonotype. In DNA, the CDR3 is TGTGCCAGCAGGAAACTACCGACAGGGGGCAACTATGGCTACACCTTC. This encodes CASRKLPTGGNYGYTF. The chain links TRBV6-5 to TRBJ1-2, with 10 bases aligning to TRBD1. Germline V gene sequence: CDR1 MNHEY, CDR2 SVGAGI. CDR3 length: 16 amino acids. The J segment lost 2 bases and the V segment lost 6 bases, leaving 9 bases of the junction unmatched.